This note documents a single TCR beta chain sequence. This clonotype occurred many times. This receptor's antigen is unknown. No per-base quality is available; no much larger clone lies one base away. Taken from cysteine to phenylalanine, the CDR3 has 12 residues. Only the CDR3 DNA stays, 36 bases, in frame from base 1. Via the germline V gene, CDR1 is SNHLY and CDR2 FYNNEI. The V and J ends are trimmed by 4 bases and 3 bases, leaving 7 bases between them. Read against the paper, the sample's time point label means: before trial treatment. Donors were enrolled in RACIN, a single-arm phase I dose-escalation trial in which nivolumab, ipilimumab, aspirin, low-dose cyclophosphamide and low-dose radiotherapy were combined. Patients with advanced, TIL-negative solid tumors were considered eligible. This record comes from a study of low-dose radiotherapy and immunotherapy resistance in tumors (dated by TCRdb to between 2020 and 2023). The study in broad terms: In Cohort 1, each fraction delivered 0.5 Gy every 2 weeks, and the prescribed total PTV dose was 6.5 Gy. Patients in Cohort 2 were given 1 Gy per fraction every two weeks, for a total of 13 Gy across 26 weeks. Nivolumab and ipilimumab were both given intravenously, with nivolumab at a 240 mg flat dose every two weeks and ipilimumab at 1 mg/kg every six weeks. Cyclophosphamide 200 mg/m2 was administered intravenously every two weeks, one day before each radiation and immunotherapy administration. Aspirin 300 mg was taken orally once daily by patients for four cycles, starting on cycle 1 day 1. No randomization into treatment groups was done for the people taking part in the trial. Eight patients were included in the translational analysis: three from the first dose cohort and the first five from the second dose cohort.

The sequencing machine was an Illumina HiSeq 2500. Superscript III and a set of TRAV- and TRBV-specific primers were used to synthesize first-strand cDNA, so that both TCRalpha and TCRbeta chains were covered. TCRs were amplified for 20 PCR cycles with Phusion, using a constant-region primer paired with the adapter attached to the V primers. Amplification of the isolated mRNA was done with the MessageAmp II aRNA Amplification Kit, which involved a roughly 16-hour in vitro transcription at 37 degrees C. The Dynabeads mRNA DIRECT Purification Kit was used to isolate the mRNA for TCR sequencing. Indexed Illumina adapters were added in a second Phusion PCR of about 26 cycles, and the PCR products were purified with AMPure XP beads. From the authors' description of their analysis: Custom Perl scripts pooled TCR sequences encoding the same protein, removed out-of-frame sequences and computed each clonotype's abundance. TCR sequences supported by only a single read were excluded from analysis. Shannon entropy, Gini index, clonality, richness, and the frequency of TCRs shared between repertoires were included as repertoire metrics. TCRdb passed the public sequencing reads through fastp at Q25 and MiXCR, retaining productive beta sequences. Rows with one shared CDR3 protein collapse into an entry with the most common genes and DNA. V and J calls and clone size were set by TCRdb, not the authors. In this sample the table shows tens of thousands of distinct CDR3 sequences, over 15% of which occur a single time. The top ten hold roughly 2.8% of the sample.

The sequence was collected from a male donor with prostate cancer. The input for sequencing was PBMCs, taken before treatment. The chain was built from TRBV2 and TRBJ2-7, with the D gene not clear enough to name. The CDR3 region reads CASSVMGYEQYF. The sequence in DNA is TGTGCCAGCAGTGTTATGGGCTACGAGCAGTACTTC.